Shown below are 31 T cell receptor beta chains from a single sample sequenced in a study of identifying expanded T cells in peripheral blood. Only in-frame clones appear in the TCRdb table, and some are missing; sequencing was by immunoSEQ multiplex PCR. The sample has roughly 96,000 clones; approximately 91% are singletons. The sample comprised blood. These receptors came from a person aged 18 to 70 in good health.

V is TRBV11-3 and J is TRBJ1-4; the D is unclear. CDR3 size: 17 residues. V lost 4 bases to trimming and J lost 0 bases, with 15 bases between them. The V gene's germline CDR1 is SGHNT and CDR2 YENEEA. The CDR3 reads CASSSWGAFATNEKLFF. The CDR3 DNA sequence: TGTGCCAGCAGCTCTTGGGGAGCGTTTGCAACTAATGAAAAACTGTTTTTT.

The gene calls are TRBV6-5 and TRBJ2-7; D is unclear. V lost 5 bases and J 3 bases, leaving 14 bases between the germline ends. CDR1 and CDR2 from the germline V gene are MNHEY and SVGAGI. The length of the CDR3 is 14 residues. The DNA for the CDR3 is TGTGCCAGCAGTCCAGCGTATCGCGACTACGAGCAGTACTTC. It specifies CASSPAYRDYEQYF.

CDR3 sequence reads: CASSPRGVSYEQYF. DNA of the CDR3: TGTGCCAGCAGCCCACGCGGGGTCTCCTACGAGCAGTACTTC. This chain uses TRBV7-6 with TRBJ2-7, with a tentative D call TRBD2 (6 bases). The CDR3 runs to 14 residues. V dropped 5 bases and J dropped 0 bases, with 11 bases sitting between them. CDR1 SGHVS and CDR2 FNYEAQ come from the germline V gene.

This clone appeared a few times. The CDR3 DNA reads TGTGCCAGTAGTATGTCACAGGTAGATCAGCCCCAGCATTTT. This translates into CASSMSQVDQPQHF. This chain connects TRBV19 to TRBJ1-5; D possibly corresponds to TRBD1 (5 bases). The V gene's germline CDR1 is LNHDA and CDR2 SQIVND (reference sequence). Deletions cut 3 bases from V and 5 bases from J, with 11 bases between. The CDR3 extends over 14 amino acids.

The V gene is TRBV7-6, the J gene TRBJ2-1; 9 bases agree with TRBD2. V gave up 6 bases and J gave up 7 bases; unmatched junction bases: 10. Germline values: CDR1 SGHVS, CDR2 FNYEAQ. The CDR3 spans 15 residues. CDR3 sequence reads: CASSANSGSRNEQFF. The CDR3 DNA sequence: TGTGCCAGCAGTGCTAATAGCGGGAGTAGGAATGAGCAGTTCTTC.

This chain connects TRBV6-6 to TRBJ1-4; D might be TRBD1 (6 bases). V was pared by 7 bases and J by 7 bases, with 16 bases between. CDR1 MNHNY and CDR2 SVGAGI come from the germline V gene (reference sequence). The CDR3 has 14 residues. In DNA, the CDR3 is TGTGCCAGCAACCTTCAGGGGTGGGGTGAAAAACTGTTTTTT. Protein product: CASNLQGWGEKLFF.

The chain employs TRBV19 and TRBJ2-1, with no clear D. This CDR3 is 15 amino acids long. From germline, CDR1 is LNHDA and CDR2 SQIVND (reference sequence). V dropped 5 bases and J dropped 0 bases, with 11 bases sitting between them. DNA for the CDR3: TGTGCCAGTAGTCCCCGGCTGAGCTCCTACAATGAGCAGTTCTTC. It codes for CASSPRLSSYNEQFF.

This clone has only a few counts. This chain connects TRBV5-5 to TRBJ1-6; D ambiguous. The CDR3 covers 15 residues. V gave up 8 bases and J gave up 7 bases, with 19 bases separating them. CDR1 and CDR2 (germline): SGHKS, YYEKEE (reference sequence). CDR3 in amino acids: CASIRLGFGNSPLHF. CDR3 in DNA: TGTGCCAGTATACGTTTGGGATTCGGCAATTCACCCCTCCACTTT.

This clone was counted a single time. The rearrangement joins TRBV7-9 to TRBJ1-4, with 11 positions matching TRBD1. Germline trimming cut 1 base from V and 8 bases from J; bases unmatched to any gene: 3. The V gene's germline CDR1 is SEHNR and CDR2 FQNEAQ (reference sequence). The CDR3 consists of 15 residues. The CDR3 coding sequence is TGTGCCAGCAGCTTAGGGGACAGGGGGGGCGAAAAACTGTTTTTT. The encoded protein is CASSLGDRGGEKLFF.

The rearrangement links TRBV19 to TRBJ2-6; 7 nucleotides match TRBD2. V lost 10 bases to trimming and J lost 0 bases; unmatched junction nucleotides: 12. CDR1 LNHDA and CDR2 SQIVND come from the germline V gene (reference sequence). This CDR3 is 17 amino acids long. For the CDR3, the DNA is TGTGCCACTGGGGACTATTCCCTCGGCTCTGGGGCCAACGTCCTGACTTTC. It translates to CATGDYSLGSGANVLTF.

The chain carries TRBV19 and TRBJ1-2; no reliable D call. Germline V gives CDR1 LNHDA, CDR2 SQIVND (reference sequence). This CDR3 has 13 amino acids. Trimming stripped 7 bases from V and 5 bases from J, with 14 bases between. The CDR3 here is CASNARAGYGYTF. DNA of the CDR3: TGTGCCAGTAACGCAAGGGCCGGGTATGGCTACACCTTC.

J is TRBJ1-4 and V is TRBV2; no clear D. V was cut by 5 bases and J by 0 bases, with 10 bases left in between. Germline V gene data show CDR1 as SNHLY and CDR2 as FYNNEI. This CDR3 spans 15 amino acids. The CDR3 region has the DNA TGTGCCAGCAGTAGAGACCGAACAACTAATGAAAAACTGTTTTTT. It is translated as CASSRDRTTNEKLFF.

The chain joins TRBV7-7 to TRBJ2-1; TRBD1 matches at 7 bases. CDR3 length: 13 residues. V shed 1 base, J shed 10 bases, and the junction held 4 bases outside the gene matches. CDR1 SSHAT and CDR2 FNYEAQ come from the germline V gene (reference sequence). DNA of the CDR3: TGTGCCAGCAGCTTAGGACAGGGAAGAGAGCAGTTCTTC. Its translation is CASSLGQGREQFF.

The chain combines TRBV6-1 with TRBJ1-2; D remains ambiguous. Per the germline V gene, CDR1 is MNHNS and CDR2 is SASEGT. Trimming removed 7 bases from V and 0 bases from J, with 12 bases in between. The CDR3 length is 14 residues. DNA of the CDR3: TGTGCCAGCAAAAGGCAGACAACTAACTATGGCTACACCTTC. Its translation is CASKRQTTNYGYTF.

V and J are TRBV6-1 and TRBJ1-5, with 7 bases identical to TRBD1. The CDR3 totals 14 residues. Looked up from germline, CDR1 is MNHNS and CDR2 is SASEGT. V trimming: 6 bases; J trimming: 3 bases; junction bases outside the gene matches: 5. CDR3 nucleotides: TGTGCCAGCAGGGGGGACAGTGTCAATCAGCCCCAGCATTTT. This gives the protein CASRGDSVNQPQHF.

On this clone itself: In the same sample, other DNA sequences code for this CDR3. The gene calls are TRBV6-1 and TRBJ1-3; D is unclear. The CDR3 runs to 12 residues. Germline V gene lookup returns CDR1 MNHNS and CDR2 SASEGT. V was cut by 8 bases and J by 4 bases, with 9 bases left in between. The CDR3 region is CASSANGNTIYF. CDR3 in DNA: TGTGCCAGCTCCGCGAACGGAAACACCATATATTTT.

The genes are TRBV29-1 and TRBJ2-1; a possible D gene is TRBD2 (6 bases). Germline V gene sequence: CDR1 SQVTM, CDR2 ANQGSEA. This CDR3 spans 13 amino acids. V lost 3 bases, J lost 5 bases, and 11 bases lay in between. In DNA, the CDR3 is TGCAGCGTTGACACGGGACTTCACAATGAGCAGTTCTTC. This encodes CSVDTGLHNEQFF.

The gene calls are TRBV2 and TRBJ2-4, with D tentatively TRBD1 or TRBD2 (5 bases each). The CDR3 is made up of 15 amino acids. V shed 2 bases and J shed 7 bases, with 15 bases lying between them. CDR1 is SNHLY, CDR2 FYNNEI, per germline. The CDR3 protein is CASSERGQGWNIQYF. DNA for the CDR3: TGTGCCAGCAGTGAAAGAGGGCAGGGTTGGAACATTCAGTACTTC. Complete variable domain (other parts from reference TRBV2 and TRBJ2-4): EPEVTQTPSHQVTQMGQEVILRCVPISNHLYFYWYRQILGQKVEFLVSFYNNEISEKSEIFDDQFSVERPDGSNFTLKIRSTKLEDSAMYFCASSERGQGWNIQYFGAGTRLSVL.

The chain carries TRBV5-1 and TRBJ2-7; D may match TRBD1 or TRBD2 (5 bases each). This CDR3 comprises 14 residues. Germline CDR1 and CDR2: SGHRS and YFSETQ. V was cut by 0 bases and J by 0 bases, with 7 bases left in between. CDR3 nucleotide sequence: TGCGCCAGCAGCTTGGAGGGGAGCTCCTACGAGCAGTACTTC. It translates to CASSLEGSSYEQYF. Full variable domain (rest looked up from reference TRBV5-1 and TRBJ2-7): KAGVTQTPRYLIKTRGQQVTLSCSPISGHRSVSWYQQTPGQGLQFLFEYFSETQRNKGNFPGRFSGRQFSNSRSEMNVSTLELGDSALYLCASSLEGSSYEQYFGPGTRLTVT.

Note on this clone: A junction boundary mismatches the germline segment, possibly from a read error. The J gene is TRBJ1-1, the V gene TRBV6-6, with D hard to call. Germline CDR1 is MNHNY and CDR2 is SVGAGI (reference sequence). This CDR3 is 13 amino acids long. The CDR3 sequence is CASSYSGNAEAFF. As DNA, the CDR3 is TGTGCCAGCAGTTACTCCGGGAACGCTGAAGCTTTCTTT.

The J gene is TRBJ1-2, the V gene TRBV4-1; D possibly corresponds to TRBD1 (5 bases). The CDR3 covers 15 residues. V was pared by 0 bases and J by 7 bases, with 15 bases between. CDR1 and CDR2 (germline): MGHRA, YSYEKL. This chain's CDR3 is CASSQDWEGRVGYTF. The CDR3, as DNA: TGCGCCAGCAGCCAAGACTGGGAGGGGAGGGTTGGCTACACCTTC.

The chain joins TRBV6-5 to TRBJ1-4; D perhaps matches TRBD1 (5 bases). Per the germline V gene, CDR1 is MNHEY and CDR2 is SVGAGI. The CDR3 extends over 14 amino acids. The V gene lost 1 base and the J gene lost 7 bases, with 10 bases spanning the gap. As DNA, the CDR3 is TGTGCCAGCAGTTACTGGGGGTCCGGTGAAAAACTGTTTTTT. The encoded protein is CASSYWGSGEKLFF.

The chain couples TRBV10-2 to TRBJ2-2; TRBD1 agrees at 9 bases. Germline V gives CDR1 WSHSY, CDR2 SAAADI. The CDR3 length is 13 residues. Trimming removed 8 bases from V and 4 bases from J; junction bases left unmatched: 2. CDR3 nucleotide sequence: TGCGCCAGCGGACAGGGGCCCACCGGGGAGCTGTTTTTT. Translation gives CASGQGPTGELFF.

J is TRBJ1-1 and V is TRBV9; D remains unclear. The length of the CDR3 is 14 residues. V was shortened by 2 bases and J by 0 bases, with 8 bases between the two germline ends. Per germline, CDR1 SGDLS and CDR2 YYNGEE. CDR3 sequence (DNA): TGTGCCAGCAGCGTGGACCCTCTGAACACTGAAGCTTTCTTT. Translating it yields CASSVDPLNTEAFF. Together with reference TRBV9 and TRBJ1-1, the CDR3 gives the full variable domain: DSGVTQTPKHLITATGQRVTLRCSPRSGDLSVYWYQQSLDQGLQFLIQYYNGEERAKGNILERFSAQQFPDLHSELNLSSLELGDSALYFCASSVDPLNTEAFFGQGTRLTVV.

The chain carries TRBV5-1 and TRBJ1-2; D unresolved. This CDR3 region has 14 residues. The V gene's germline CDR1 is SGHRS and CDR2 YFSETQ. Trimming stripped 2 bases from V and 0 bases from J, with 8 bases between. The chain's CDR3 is CASSLSGTNYGYTF. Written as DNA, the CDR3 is TGCGCCAGCAGCTTATCAGGCACTAACTATGGCTACACCTTC.

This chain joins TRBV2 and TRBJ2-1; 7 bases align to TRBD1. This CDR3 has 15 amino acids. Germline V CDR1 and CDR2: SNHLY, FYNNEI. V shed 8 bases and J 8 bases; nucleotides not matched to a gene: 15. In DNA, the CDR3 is TGTGCCAGCGGGATGACAGGGAATCCTTTCCATGAGCAGTTCTTC. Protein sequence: CASGMTGNPFHEQFF. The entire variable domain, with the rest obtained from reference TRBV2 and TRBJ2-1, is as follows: EPEVTQTPSHQVTQMGQEVILRCVPISNHLYFYWYRQILGQKVEFLVSFYNNEISEKSEIFDDQFSVERPDGSNFTLKIRSTKLEDSAMYFCASGMTGNPFHEQFFGPGTRLTVL.

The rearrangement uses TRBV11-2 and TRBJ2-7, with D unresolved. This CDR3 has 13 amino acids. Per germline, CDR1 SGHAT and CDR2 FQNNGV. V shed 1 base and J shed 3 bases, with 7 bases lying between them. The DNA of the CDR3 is TGTGCCAGCAGCTTAGCAGTGGACTACGAGCAGTACTTC. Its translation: CASSLAVDYEQYF.

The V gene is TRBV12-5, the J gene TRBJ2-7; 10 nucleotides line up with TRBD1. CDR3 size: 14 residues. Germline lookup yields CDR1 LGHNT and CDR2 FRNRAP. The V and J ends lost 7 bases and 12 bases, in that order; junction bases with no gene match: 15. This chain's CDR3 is CASALGQGPSMGYF. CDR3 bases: TGTGCTAGTGCCCTGGGACAGGGGCCGTCGATGGGGTACTTC.

The DNA of the CDR3 is TGCGCCAGCAGCCAAGCGTGGACAGCGGACAATGAGCAGTTCTTC. The encoded protein is CASSQAWTADNEQFF. The gene calls are TRBV4-3 and TRBJ2-1; weak D call: TRBD1 (6 bases). The CDR3 covers 15 residues. Trimming removed 1 base at V and 5 bases at J, with 12 bases between. Germline V gives CDR1 LGHNA, CDR2 YSLEER.

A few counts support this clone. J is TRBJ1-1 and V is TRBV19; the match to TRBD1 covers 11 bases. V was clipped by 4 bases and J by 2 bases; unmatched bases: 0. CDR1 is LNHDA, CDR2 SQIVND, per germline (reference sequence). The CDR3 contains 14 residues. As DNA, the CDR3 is TGTGCCAGTAGTAGGACAGGGGGCAACACTGAAGCTTTCTTT. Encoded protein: CASSRTGGNTEAFF.

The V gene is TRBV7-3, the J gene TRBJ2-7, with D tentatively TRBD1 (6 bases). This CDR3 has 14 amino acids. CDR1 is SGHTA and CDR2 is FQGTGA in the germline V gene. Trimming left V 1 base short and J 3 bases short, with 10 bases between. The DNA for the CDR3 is TGTGCCAGCAGCTTAAATACAGGGAGCTACGAGCAGTACTTC. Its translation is CASSLNTGSYEQYF.